The 6 T cell receptor beta chains reported below all come from one sample, sequenced in a study of blood T cell repertoires in COVID-19. The method was immunoSEQ multiplex PCR; TCRdb's version includes in-frame clones alone and lacks a portion of them. The data hold fewer than 90,000 clones, with 84% observed a single time. The sequenced sample consisted of peripheral blood. The source is a human donor in a cohort sampled during active COVID-19.

Only one count was recorded for this clone. The V call is TRBV6-5, the J call TRBJ2-5; D is possibly TRBD2 (5 bases). V lost 7 bases and J 0 bases, leaving 12 bases between the germline ends. The CDR3 covers 14 residues. Germline V lookup: CDR1 MNHEY, CDR2 SVGAGI. The CDR3 reads CASNHGNHQETQYF. The CDR3 bases are TGTGCCAGCAACCACGGGAACCACCAAGAGACCCAGTACTTC.

The chain is built from TRBV27 and TRBJ1-6; 8 positions match TRBD1. Germline V lookup: CDR1 MNHEY, CDR2 SMNVEV (reference sequence). Trimming at V came to 1 base and at J to 6 bases, leaving 5 bases not matched to a gene. This CDR3 region has 16 residues. CDR3 amino acids: CASSLWQGAVNSPLHF. The CDR3 DNA sequence: TGTGCCAGCAGTTTATGGCAGGGGGCCGTTAATTCACCCCTCCACTTT.

The V and J genes are TRBV6-1 and TRBJ2-1; D unclear. V shed 0 bases and J shed 10 bases, with 7 bases lying between them. The CDR3 runs to 12 residues. Germline V gene sequence: CDR1 MNHNS, CDR2 SASEGT. CDR3 bases: TGTGCCAGCAGTGAAGCCGGTCTGGAGCAGTTCTTC. It is translated as CASSEAGLEQFF.

This clone has more than one count but fewer than ten. This chain connects TRBV7-6 to TRBJ1-2; D not certain. The CDR3 has 14 amino acids. Germline V gene data show CDR1 as SGHVS and CDR2 as FNYEAQ. Trimming took off 4 bases at V and 4 bases at J, with 13 bases between the two ends. CDR3 nucleotide sequence: TGTGCCAGCAGCTCCCTCCCAGGTCCCTATGGCTACACCTTC. This codes for CASSSLPGPYGYTF.

This clone was observed a single time. The chain has TRBV3-1 (or the pseudogene TRBV3-2) and TRBJ1-4, with 9 nucleotides matching TRBD1. This CDR3 contains 14 residues. The J segment lost 7 bases and the V segment lost 6 bases, leaving 6 bases of the junction unmatched. Germline-derived CDR1 and CDR2 are LGHDT and YNNKEL (reference sequence). CDR3 nucleotide sequence: TGTGCCAGCAGACTGACAGGGGGTGGTGAAAAACTGTTTTTT. Protein: CASRLTGGGEKLFF.

The CDR3 DNA follows: TGTGCCAGCACCCTACAGGGGGCTATAAATGAGCAGTTCTTC. Translating it yields CASTLQGAINEQFF. The chain combines TRBV6-5 with TRBJ2-1; 9 nucleotides line up with TRBD1. CDR1 and CDR2 from the germline V gene are MNHEY and SVGAGI. The CDR3 has 14 amino acids. The J segment lost 7 bases and the V segment lost 7 bases, leaving 8 bases of the junction unmatched.